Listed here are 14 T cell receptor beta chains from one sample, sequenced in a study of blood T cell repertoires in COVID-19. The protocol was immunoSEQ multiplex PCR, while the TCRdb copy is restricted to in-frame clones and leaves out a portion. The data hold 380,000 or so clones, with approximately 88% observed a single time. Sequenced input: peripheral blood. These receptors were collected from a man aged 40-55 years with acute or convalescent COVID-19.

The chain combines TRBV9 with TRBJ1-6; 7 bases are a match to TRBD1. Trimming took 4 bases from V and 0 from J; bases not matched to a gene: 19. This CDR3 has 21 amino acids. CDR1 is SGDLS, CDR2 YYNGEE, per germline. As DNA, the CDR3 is TGTGCCAGCAGCTTCCAACCCCAAGACAGGGACATTAGCTCCTATAATTCACCCCTCCACTTT. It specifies CASSFQPQDRDISSYNSPLHF.

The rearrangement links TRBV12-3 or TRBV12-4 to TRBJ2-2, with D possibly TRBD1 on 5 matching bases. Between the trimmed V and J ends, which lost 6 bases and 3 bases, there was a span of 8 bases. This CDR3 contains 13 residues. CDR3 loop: CASSPGHTGELFF. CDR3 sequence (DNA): TGTGCCAGCAGCCCAGGGCACACCGGGGAGCTGTTTTTT.

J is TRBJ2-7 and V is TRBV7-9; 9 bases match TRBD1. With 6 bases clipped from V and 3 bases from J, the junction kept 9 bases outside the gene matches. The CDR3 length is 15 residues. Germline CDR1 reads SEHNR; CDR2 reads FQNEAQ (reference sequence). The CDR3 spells CASSTPGQGRYEQYF. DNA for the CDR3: TGTGCCAGCAGTACCCCGGGACAGGGACGCTACGAGCAGTACTTC.

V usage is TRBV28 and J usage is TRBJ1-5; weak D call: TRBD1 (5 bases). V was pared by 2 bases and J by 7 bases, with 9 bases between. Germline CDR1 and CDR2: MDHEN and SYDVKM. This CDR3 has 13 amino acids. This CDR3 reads CASSLLGAQPQHF. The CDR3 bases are TGTGCCAGCAGTTTACTAGGGGCACAGCCCCAGCATTTT.

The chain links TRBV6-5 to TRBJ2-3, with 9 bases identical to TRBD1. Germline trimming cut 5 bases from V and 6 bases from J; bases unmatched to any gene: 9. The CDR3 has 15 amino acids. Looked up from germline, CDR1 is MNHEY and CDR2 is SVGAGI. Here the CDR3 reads CASSSGTGPWDTQYF. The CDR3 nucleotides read TGTGCCAGCAGTAGCGGGACAGGGCCGTGGGATACGCAGTATTTT.

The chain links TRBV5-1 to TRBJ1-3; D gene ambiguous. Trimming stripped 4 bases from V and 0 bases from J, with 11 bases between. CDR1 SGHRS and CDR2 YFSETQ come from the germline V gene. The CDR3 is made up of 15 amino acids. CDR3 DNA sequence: TGCGCCAGCAGCCCGAGAATGAGCTCTGGAAACACCATATATTTT. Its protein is CASSPRMSSGNTIYF. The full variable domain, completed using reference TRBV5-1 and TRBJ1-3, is KAGVTQTPRYLIKTRGQQVTLSCSPISGHRSVSWYQQTPGQGLQFLFEYFSETQRNKGNFPGRFSGRQFSNSRSEMNVSTLELGDSALYLCASSPRMSSGNTIYFGEGSWLTVV.

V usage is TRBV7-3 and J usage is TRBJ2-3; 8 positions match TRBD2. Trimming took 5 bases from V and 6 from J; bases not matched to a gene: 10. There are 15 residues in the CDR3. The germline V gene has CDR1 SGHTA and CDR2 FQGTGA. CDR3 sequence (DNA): TGTGCCAGCAGCCCCCAGGGACTAGTTTCCGATACGCAGTATTTT. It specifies CASSPQGLVSDTQYF.

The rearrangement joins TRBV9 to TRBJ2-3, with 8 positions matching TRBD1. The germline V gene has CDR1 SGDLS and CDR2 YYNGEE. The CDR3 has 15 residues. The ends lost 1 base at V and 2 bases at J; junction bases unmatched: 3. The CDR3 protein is CASSVRQGHTDTQYF. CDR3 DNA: TGTGCCAGCAGCGTAAGACAGGGGCACACAGATACGCAGTATTTT.

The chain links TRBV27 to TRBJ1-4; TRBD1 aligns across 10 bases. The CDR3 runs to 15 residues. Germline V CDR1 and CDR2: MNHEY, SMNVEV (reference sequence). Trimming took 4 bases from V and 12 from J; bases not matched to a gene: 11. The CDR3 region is CASSSPGQGIKELFF. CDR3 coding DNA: TGTGCCAGCAGTTCCCCGGGACAGGGGATTAAGGAACTGTTTTTT.

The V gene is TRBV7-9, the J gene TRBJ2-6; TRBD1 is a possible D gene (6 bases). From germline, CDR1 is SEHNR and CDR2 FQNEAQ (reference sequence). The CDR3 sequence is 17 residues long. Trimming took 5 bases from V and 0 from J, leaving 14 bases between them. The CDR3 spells CASSVYRDRSGANVLTF. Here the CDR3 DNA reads TGTGCCAGCAGCGTATACAGGGATCGCTCTGGGGCCAACGTCCTGACTTTC.

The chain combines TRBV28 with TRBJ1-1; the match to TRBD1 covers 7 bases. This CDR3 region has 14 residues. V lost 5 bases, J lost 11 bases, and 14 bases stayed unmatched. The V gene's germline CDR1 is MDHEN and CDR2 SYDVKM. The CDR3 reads CASSDREGGGGAFF. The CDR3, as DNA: TGTGCCAGCAGTGACAGGGAAGGAGGTGGTGGGGCTTTCTTT.

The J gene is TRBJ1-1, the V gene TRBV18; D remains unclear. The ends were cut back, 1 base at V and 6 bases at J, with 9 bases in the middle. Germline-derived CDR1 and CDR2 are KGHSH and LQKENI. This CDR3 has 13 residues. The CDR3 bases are TGTGCCAGCTCACCACGGCCAGAACCTGAAGCTTTCTTT. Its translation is CASSPRPEPEAFF. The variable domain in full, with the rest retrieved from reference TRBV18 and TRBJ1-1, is NAGVMQNPRHLVRRRGQEARLRCSPMKGHSHVYWYRQLPEEGLKFMVYLQKENIIDESGMPKERFSAEFPKEGPSILRIQQVVRGDSAAYFCASSPRPEPEAFFGQGTRLTVV.

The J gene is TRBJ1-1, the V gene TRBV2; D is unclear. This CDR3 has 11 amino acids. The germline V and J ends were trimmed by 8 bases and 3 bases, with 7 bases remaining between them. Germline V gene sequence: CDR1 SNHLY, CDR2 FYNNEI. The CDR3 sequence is CASLEDTEAFF. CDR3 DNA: TGTGCCAGCCTAGAGGACACTGAAGCTTTCTTT.

The CDR3 region is CASGAGTTDTQYF. The CDR3 region has the DNA TGTGCCAGCGGAGCGGGAACCACAGATACGCAGTATTTT. The chain employs TRBV9 and TRBJ2-3; 7 bases map to TRBD2. V lost 7 bases and J lost 2; bases outside the gene matches: 4. Germline loops: CDR1 SGDLS, CDR2 YYNGEE. This CDR3 comprises 13 residues.